Below are 28 T cell receptor beta chains sequenced from a single sample in a study of Ad26.COV2.S vaccination and SARS-CoV-2 variants. Treatment defined: roughly 18 received Ad26.COV2.S at low or high dose, single or two shots; 5 received placebo; per-sample allocation not given. Day 63 following the first vaccine or placebo injection was when the samples were taken. Libraries were prepared by immunoSEQ multiplex PCR; TCRdb keeps only in-frame clonotypes and omits some of them. Seen here are around 400,000 clones, over 75% observed once, and the top ten hold over 9%. The sequenced sample was peripheral blood, obtained in a trial of Ad26.COV2.S vaccine versus placebo. The receptors derive from a person aged 18 to 65 who received the Ad26.COV2.S COVID-19 vaccine or a placebo.

This sequence joins TRBV7-2 and TRBJ2-1; the match to TRBD2 covers 13 bases. J gave up 1 base and V 0 bases, and 3 bases lay outside the gene matches. Germline V lookup: CDR1 SGHTA, CDR2 FQGNSA. The CDR3 runs 18 residues. In DNA form, the CDR3 reads TGTGCCAGCAGCTTAGCGCGGACTAGCGGGAGTTCCTACAATGAGCAGTTCTTC. Its translation: CASSLARTSGSSYNEQFF.

The rearrangement links TRBV28 to TRBJ2-1; TRBD2 matches 13 bases. CDR1 is MDHEN, CDR2 SYDVKM, per germline. After removal of 4 bases from V and 3 bases from J, the junction contained 15 bases not matched to a gene. The CDR3 has 20 residues. The CDR3 loop reads CASSSGKIGLAGARYNEQFF. Here the CDR3 DNA reads TGTGCCAGCAGTTCAGGCAAAATCGGACTAGCGGGAGCTCGCTACAATGAGCAGTTCTTC.

The genes are TRBV3-1 (or the pseudogene TRBV3-2) and TRBJ2-7; TRBD2 matches at 9 bases. The CDR3 contains 15 residues. V lost 4 bases, J lost 9 bases, and 13 bases stayed unmatched. Germline CDR1 reads LGHDT; CDR2 reads YNNKEL (reference sequence). The CDR3 sequence: CASSPQGGLAIAQYF. Written as DNA, the CDR3 is TGTGCCAGCAGCCCCCAGGGGGGACTAGCTATCGCGCAGTACTTC.

The chain employs TRBV6-5 and TRBJ2-7; a possible D gene is TRBD2 (5 bases). The CDR3 length is 14 residues. Per the germline V gene, CDR1 is MNHEY and CDR2 is SVGAGI. V was trimmed by 5 bases and J by 3 bases, leaving 14 bases between them. The CDR3 reads CASSPNRGIYEQYF. Here the CDR3 DNA reads TGTGCCAGCAGTCCAAACCGGGGAATCTACGAGCAGTACTTC.

The V gene is TRBV7-2, the J gene TRBJ2-7; the D gene is possibly TRBD2 (6 bases). The V gene's germline CDR1 is SGHTA and CDR2 FQGNSA. There are 14 residues in the CDR3. The V end lost 1 base, the J end lost 2 bases, and 9 bases lay between the germline ends. CDR3 nucleotides: TGTGCCAGCAGCTTAGTTGGCGGGGCCTACGAGCAGTACTTC. Amino acids: CASSLVGGAYEQYF.

The V and J genes are TRBV27 and TRBJ1-5, with D maybe TRBD1 (6 bases). The CDR3 covers 14 residues. With 2 bases removed from V and 7 bases from J, the gap between germline ends came to 12 bases. CDR1 is MNHEY, CDR2 SMNVEV, per germline (reference sequence). The CDR3 spells CASSLNRVGQPQHF. The CDR3 DNA follows: TGTGCCAGCAGTTTAAACAGGGTGGGACAGCCCCAGCATTTT.

This clone was seen a handful of times. The V gene is TRBV15, the J gene TRBJ1-5; the D is unclear. The CDR3 spans 15 residues. CDR1 and CDR2 from the germline V gene are LNHNV and YYDKDF (reference sequence). Trimming took 1 base from V and 7 from J, leaving 14 bases between them. CDR3 residues: CATSRGPPLLQPQHF. In DNA, the CDR3 is TGTGCCACCAGCAGAGGACCCCCTTTGCTCCAGCCCCAGCATTTT.

J is TRBJ1-5 and V is TRBV30; possible D gene TRBD1, 5 bases. Germline CDR1 and CDR2: GTSNPN and SVGIG (reference sequence). This CDR3 region has 13 residues. Trimming took 2 bases from V and 3 from J, leaving 8 bases between them. CDR3 coding DNA: TGTGCCTGGAGTATAGGGGTCAATCAGCCCCAGCATTTT. Residues: CAWSIGVNQPQHF. The entire variable domain, with the rest obtained from reference TRBV30 and TRBJ1-5, is as follows: SQTIHQWPATLVQPVGSPLSLECTVEGTSNPNLYWYRQAAGRGLQLLFYSVGIGQISSEVPQNLSASRPQDRQFILSSKKLLLSDSGFYLCAWSIGVNQPQHFGDGTRLSIL.

The chain uses TRBV6-2 or TRBV6-3 and TRBJ2-1; 10 bases match TRBD2. The CDR3 loop spans 18 amino acids. The germline V gene has CDR1 MNHEY and CDR2 SVGEGT. V gave up 2 bases and J gave up 4 bases; unmatched junction bases: 11. The CDR3 coding sequence is TGTGCCAGCAGTTACCTCATCATCTCTAGCGGGAGTTACAATGAGCAGTTCTTC. It specifies CASSYLIISSGSYNEQFF.

A few counts support this clone. This chain joins TRBV5-4 and TRBJ1-2; 12 nucleotides agree with TRBD1. CDR3 length: 13 amino acids. Germline V CDR1 and CDR2: SGHNT, YYREEE (reference sequence). After removal of 4 bases from V and 8 bases from J, the junction contained 3 bases not matched to a gene. This CDR3 is CASSPGQGAGYTF. The CDR3 DNA reads TGTGCCAGCAGCCCGGGACAGGGGGCAGGCTACACCTTC.

V is TRBV28 and J is TRBJ2-7; 7 bases align to TRBD2. The CDR3 has 15 residues. Trimming took 8 bases from V and 0 from J; bases not matched to a gene: 10. Germline V gene lookup returns CDR1 MDHEN and CDR2 SYDVKM. The CDR3 nucleotides are TGTGCCAGCCGATCGAGCGGGGCAAGCTCCTACGAGCAGTACTTC. Translated, it gives CASRSSGASSYEQYF.

The V gene is TRBV2, the J gene TRBJ1-4; TRBD1 matches at 7 bases. CDR1 and CDR2 from the germline V gene are SNHLY and FYNNEI. With 0 bases clipped from V and 4 bases from J, the junction kept 11 bases outside the gene matches. The CDR3 consists of 18 residues. For the CDR3, the DNA is TGTGCCAGCAGTGAAGCGGGGGACAGTTGGGATCTTAATGAAAAACTGTTTTTT. Its translation: CASSEAGDSWDLNEKLFF.

CDR3 loop: CASSLTSETTSTDTQYF. CDR3 nucleotides: TGTGCCAGCAGTTTAACTAGCGAGACAACTAGCACAGATACGCAGTATTTT. V gene TRBV27 combines with J gene TRBJ2-3, with 7 nucleotides matching TRBD2. This CDR3 contains 17 residues. CDR1 and CDR2 from the germline V gene are MNHEY and SMNVEV (reference sequence). The trim removed 2 bases at V and 0 bases at J, leaving 8 bases unmatched.

This clone is a singleton in its sample. The rearrangement uses TRBV7-2 and TRBJ2-1; tentative D call: TRBD2 (5 bases). The CDR3 sequence is 17 residues long. Germline values: CDR1 SGHTA, CDR2 FQGNSA. V was trimmed by 4 bases and J by 0 bases, leaving 16 bases between them. The chain's CDR3 is CASSSLPSGSSYNEQFF. CDR3 nucleotides: TGTGCCAGCAGCTCCCTTCCGAGCGGTAGCTCCTACAATGAGCAGTTCTTC. The complete variable domain, with remaining parts taken from reference TRBV7-2 and TRBJ2-1, reads GAGVSQSPSNKVTEKGKDVELRCDPISGHTALYWYRQSLGQGLEFLIYFQGNSAPDKSGLPSDRFSAERTGGSVSTLTIQRTQQEDSAVYLCASSSLPSGSSYNEQFFGPGTRLTVL.

This chain uses TRBV28 with TRBJ1-1; TRBD1 might be the D (5 bases). Trimming cost V 6 bases and J 0 bases, with 11 bases left between them. Per the germline V gene, CDR1 is MDHEN and CDR2 is SYDVKM. CDR3 length equals 14 residues. In DNA form, the CDR3 reads TGTGCCAGCAGAAACCCCAGGGTGAACACTGAAGCTTTCTTT. It is translated as CASRNPRVNTEAFF.

The chain is built from TRBV5-3 and TRBJ2-5; TRBD1 matches at 7 bases. Being an ORF, TRBV5-3 has a function that is uncertain. Trimming at V came to 5 bases and at J to 0 bases, leaving 10 bases not matched to a gene. This CDR3 has 16 amino acids. The CDR3 nucleotides read TGTGCCAGAAGACCTGGGACAGCCCGGTACCAAGAGACCCAGTACTTC. Its translation is CARRPGTARYQETQYF.

In this sample, this clone turned up once. The chain uses TRBV12-3 or TRBV12-4 and TRBJ2-1, with 9 bases matching TRBD2. Trimming at V came to 2 bases and at J to 10 bases, leaving 0 bases not matched to a gene. The CDR3 contains 12 residues. The CDR3 is CASSLSGREQFF. The CDR3 DNA sequence: TGTGCCAGCAGTTTAAGCGGGAGGGAGCAGTTCTTC.

The genes are TRBV6-5 and TRBJ2-7; D may be TRBD1 (7 bases). CDR1 and CDR2 from the germline V gene are MNHEY and SVGAGI. The CDR3 totals 15 residues. Trimming cost V 4 bases and J 6 bases, with 19 bases left between them. The CDR3 DNA is TGTGCCAGCAGTTTCCAGGGGGGACAGATGGGCGAGCAGTACTTC. Protein sequence: CASSFQGGQMGEQYF.

The J gene is TRBJ2-1, the V gene TRBV27, with 9 bases identical to TRBD2. The CDR3 loop spans 14 amino acids. The junction had 9 bases not matched to a gene; V was cut back by 8 bases and J by 7 bases. Germline V CDR1 and CDR2: MNHEY, SMNVEV (reference sequence). The CDR3 coding sequence is TGTGCCAGCTGGAGACTAGCGGTTGGGAATGAGCAGTTCTTC. This sequence encodes CASWRLAVGNEQFF.

This clone has just one count. The rearrangement links TRBV9 to TRBJ2-3, with a tentative D call TRBD2 (5 bases). V was trimmed by 0 bases and J by 5 bases, leaving 7 bases between them. The CDR3 length is 13 residues. Germline loops: CDR1 SGDLS, CDR2 YYNGEE. The CDR3 DNA follows: TGTGCCAGCAGCGTAGCGGAGGTAGATACGCAGTATTTT. This encodes CASSVAEVDTQYF.

The CDR3 here is CASISGSTEAFF. CDR3 coding DNA: TGTGCCAGCATATCCGGGAGCACTGAAGCTTTCTTT. The chain carries TRBV6-5 and TRBJ1-1; unclear D gene. Trimming took off 7 bases at V and 4 bases at J, with 10 bases between the two ends. The CDR3 runs to 12 residues. Germline V gives CDR1 MNHEY, CDR2 SVGAGI.

This clone was recorded only once. CDR3 DNA sequence: TGTGCCAGCAGCTTCTACTCTACTATGGGCCAAACCTACAATGAGCAGTTCTTC. Translated: CASSFYSTMGQTYNEQFF. V and J are TRBV5-6 and TRBJ2-1; D gene ambiguous. Trimming stripped 2 bases from V and 2 bases from J, with 20 bases between. CDR3 length equals 18 residues. Germline lookup yields CDR1 SGHDT and CDR2 YYEEEE. The full variable domain, with the rest looked up from reference TRBV5-6 and TRBJ2-1, is DAGVTQSPTHLIKTRGQQVTLRCSPKSGHDTVSWYQQALGQGPQFIFQYYEEEERQRGNFPDRFSGHQFPNYSSELNVNALLLGDSALYLCASSFYSTMGQTYNEQFFGPGTRLTVL.

This sequence joins TRBV7-9 and TRBJ2-6; D remains ambiguous. Germline V gives CDR1 SEHNR, CDR2 FQNEAQ (reference sequence). V was pared by 2 bases and J by 2 bases, with 1 base between. The CDR3 contains 13 residues. The CDR3 nucleotides read TGTGCCAGCAGCTTAACTGGGGCCAACGTCCTGACTTTC. Amino acids: CASSLTGANVLTF.

This clone occurred once. V usage is TRBV7-2 and J usage is TRBJ2-1, with D maybe TRBD2 (6 bases). The CDR3 length is 16 residues. V dropped 1 base and J dropped 4 bases, with 14 bases sitting between them. CDR1 and CDR2 from the germline V gene are SGHTA and FQGNSA. In DNA form, the CDR3 reads TGTGCCAGCAGCTTAGTTCCCCGCGGGGTGTACAATGAGCAGTTCTTC. As protein: CASSLVPRGVYNEQFF.

The chain uses TRBV7-2 and TRBJ1-1; D uncertain. The CDR3 has 14 amino acids. Looked up from germline, CDR1 is SGHTA and CDR2 is FQGNSA. Trimming took off 0 bases at V and 5 bases at J, with 10 bases between the two ends. CDR3 sequence (DNA): TGTGCCAGCAGCTTAGCGGGATTGAGGACTGAAGCTTTCTTT. This codes for CASSLAGLRTEAFF.

This chain uses TRBV19 with TRBJ2-5; D might be TRBD1 (6 bases). The V end lost 1 base, the J end lost 0 bases, and 12 bases lay between the germline ends. CDR3 length: 16 amino acids. The germline V gene has CDR1 LNHDA and CDR2 SQIVND (reference sequence). CDR3 nucleotides: TGTGCCAGTAGTATAGGATACCGGGACAACCAAGAGACCCAGTACTTC. This translates into CASSIGYRDNQETQYF.

V and J are TRBV10-3 and TRBJ1-1; D is unclear. Per germline, CDR1 ENHRY and CDR2 SYGVKD. The CDR3 runs to 14 residues. Trimming left V 3 bases short and J 0 bases short, with 8 bases between. Here the CDR3 reads CAISERQLNTEAFF. As DNA, the CDR3 is TGTGCCATCAGTGAAAGGCAGTTGAACACTGAAGCTTTCTTT.

CDR3 sequence reads: CASSSIAVTDTQYF. The CDR3, as DNA: TGTGCCAGCAGTTCCATCGCAGTAACAGATACGCAGTATTTT. The gene calls are TRBV6-2 or TRBV6-3 and TRBJ2-3; D is undetermined. This CDR3 has 14 amino acids. Germline V gene lookup returns CDR1 MNHEY and CDR2 SVGEGT. Trimming stripped 4 bases from V and 3 bases from J, with 11 bases between.